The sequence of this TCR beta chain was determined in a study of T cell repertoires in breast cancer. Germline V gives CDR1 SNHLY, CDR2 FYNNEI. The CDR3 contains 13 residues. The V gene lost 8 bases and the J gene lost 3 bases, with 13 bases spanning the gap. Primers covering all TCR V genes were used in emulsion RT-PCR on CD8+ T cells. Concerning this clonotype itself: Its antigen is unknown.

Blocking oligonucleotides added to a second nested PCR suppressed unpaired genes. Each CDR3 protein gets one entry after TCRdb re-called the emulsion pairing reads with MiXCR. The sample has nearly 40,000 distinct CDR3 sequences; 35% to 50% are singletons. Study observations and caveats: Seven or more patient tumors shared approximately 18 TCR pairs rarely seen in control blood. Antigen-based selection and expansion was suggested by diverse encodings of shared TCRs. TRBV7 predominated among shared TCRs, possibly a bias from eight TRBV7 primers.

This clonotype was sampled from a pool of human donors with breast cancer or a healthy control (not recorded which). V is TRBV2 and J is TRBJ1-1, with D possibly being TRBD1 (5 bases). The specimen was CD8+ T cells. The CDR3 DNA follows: TGTGCCAGCGGTCGTGCCAGGGACACTGAAGCTTTCTTT. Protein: CASGRARDTEAFF. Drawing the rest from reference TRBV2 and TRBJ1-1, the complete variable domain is EPEVTQTPSHQVTQMGQEVILRCVPISNHLYFYWYRQILGQKVEFLVSFYNNEISEKSEIFDDQFSVERPDGSNFTLKIRSTKLEDSAMYFCASGRARDTEAFFGQGTRLTVV.